Shown below are 17 T cell receptor beta chains from a single sample sequenced in a study of regulatory T cells in long-lasting Graves disease. Documented time point: newly diagnosed GD, antithyroid drugs for less than 3 months. Scientists built the TCR library using RNA that was extracted from PBMCs. According to the study, TCR beta libraries were built with iRepertoire HTBI primers and CDR3-region Arm-PCR. One entry per CDR3 protein, called by TCRdb with MiXCR from the multiplex PCR reads. The sample contains 370,000 or so distinct CDR3 sequences, around 15% of which appear only once. The data also belong to a second study, concerning T cells in Graves' hyperthyroidism and ophthalmopathy.

The sequencing used peripheral blood mononuclear cells (PBMCs), collected at new diagnosis, from a patient treated with antithyroid drugs. The receptors come from a woman aged 18-30 years with Graves disease.

This clonotype has more than one count but fewer than ten. The V gene is TRBV27, the J gene TRBJ1-1; D is uncertain. Trimming removed 6 bases at V and 1 base at J, with 9 bases between. The CDR3 covers 13 residues. In germline, CDR1 is MNHEY, CDR2 SMNVEV (reference sequence). The CDR3 sequence is CASRWTGNTEAFF. CDR3 in DNA: TGTGCCAGCAGATGGACGGGGAACACTGAAGCTTTCTTT.

This chain uses TRBV29-1 with TRBJ2-2; D is uncertain. The CDR3 runs 13 residues. Germline loops: CDR1 SQVTM, CDR2 ANQGSEA. The V end lost 5 bases, the J end lost 4 bases, and 11 bases lay between the germline ends. DNA for the CDR3: TGCAGCGTTCGGTCGGAAACCACCGGGGAGCTGTTTTTT. Translated, it gives CSVRSETTGELFF.

Concerning this clonotype: The CDR3 does not close with the conserved phenylalanine or tryptophan, likely indicating a read error. The chain uses TRBV5-8 and TRBJ1-1; the D is unclear. CDR1 is SGHTS, CDR2 YDEGEE, per germline. V was shortened by 4 bases and J by 1 base, with 8 bases between the two germline ends. CDR3 size: 13 residues. This CDR3 is CASSRAGNTEAFS. DNA for the CDR3: TGTGCCAGCAGCAGGGCCGGGAACACTGAAGCTTTCTCT.

This clonotype was seen only a few times. The chain couples TRBV7-9 to TRBJ1-2; 11 nucleotides line up with TRBD1. The CDR3 runs 16 residues. The germline V gene has CDR1 SEHNR and CDR2 FQNEAQ (reference sequence). V shed 0 bases and J 3 bases; nucleotides not matched to a gene: 3. In nucleotides, the CDR3 is TGTGCCAGCAGCTTAGCTCGGGACAGGGGGGACTATGGCTACACCTTC. Translated: CASSLARDRGDYGYTF.

The genes are TRBV15 and TRBJ1-2; no firm D call. The germline V gene encodes CDR1 LNHNV and CDR2 YYDKDF (reference sequence). This CDR3 is built from 15 residues. Trimming left V 1 base short and J 0 bases short, with 9 bases between. For the CDR3, the DNA is TGTGCCACCAGCAGAGGTGGGCAGGCTAACTATGGCTACACCTTC. Encoded protein: CATSRGGQANYGYTF.

Concerning this clonotype itself: At one end the junction does not follow the germline gene, possibly because of a read error. The chain links TRBV10-1 to TRBJ1-2; no reliable D call. The CDR3 is 16 residues long. Per the germline V gene, CDR1 is WNHNN and CDR2 is SYGVQD (reference sequence). CDR3 bases: TGTGCCAGCAGTGAAGAGGCGGACCTGGAGATGCGGGGCTACACCTTC. Translation gives CASSEEADLEMRGYTF.

This clonotype occurred many times. The rearrangement links TRBV5-4 to TRBJ2-3; TRBD2 is a possible D gene (6 bases). This CDR3 contains 16 residues. CDR1 is SGHNT, CDR2 YYREEE, per germline (reference sequence). With 0 bases removed from V and 1 base from J, the gap between germline ends came to 12 bases. CDR3 region: CASSLERWGGTDTQYF. The CDR3 coding sequence is TGTGCCAGCAGCTTGGAACGGTGGGGGGGCACAGATACGCAGTATTTT.

This clonotype was recorded a few times. The chain combines TRBV5-1 with TRBJ2-1, with 13 bases that match TRBD2. This CDR3 spans 15 amino acids. Germline values: CDR1 SGHRS, CDR2 YFSETQ. V shed 4 bases, J shed 8 bases, and the junction held 6 bases outside the gene matches. The CDR3 DNA sequence: TGCGCCAGCAGCACCGGGACTAGCGGGAAGCATGAGCAGTTCTTC. This translates into CASSTGTSGKHEQFF.

This chain joins TRBV20-1 and TRBJ2-1; D possibly corresponds to TRBD2 (7 bases). From germline, CDR1 is DFQATT and CDR2 SNEGSKA (reference sequence). The CDR3 length is 14 residues. V lost 7 bases and J 0 bases, leaving 13 bases between the germline ends. The DNA of the CDR3 is TGCAGTGAGGAGGGGGAGGGCTCCTACAATGAGCAGTTCTTC. Translated, it gives CSEEGEGSYNEQFF.

At least ten counts were recorded for this clonotype. V and J are TRBV29-1 and TRBJ1-1; 7 nucleotides align to TRBD1. V lost 6 bases to trimming and J lost 2 bases; unmatched junction nucleotides: 6. The CDR3 is made up of 13 amino acids. The V gene's germline CDR1 is SQVTM and CDR2 ANQGSEA. CDR3 DNA: TGCAGCGTCCTACAGGGGAATAACACTGAAGCTTTCTTT. Amino acids: CSVLQGNNTEAFF.

In DNA form, the CDR3 reads TGTGCCAGCAGTCCCGGACTAGCGGGGGGCCCGGCCGGGGAGCTGTTTTTT. Protein: CASSPGLAGGPAGELFF. The chain has TRBV27 and TRBJ2-2; 14 positions match TRBD2. The CDR3 totals 17 residues. V trimming: 5 bases; J trimming: 6 bases; junction bases outside the gene matches: 8. Germline V gene lookup returns CDR1 MNHEY and CDR2 SMNVEV (reference sequence).

Many counts were recorded for this clonotype. The rearrangement joins TRBV28 to TRBJ1-5; D not resolved. The CDR3 runs to 16 residues. In germline, CDR1 is MDHEN, CDR2 SYDVKM. Trimming pared 3 bases from V and 3 bases from J, leaving 15 bases between. The CDR3 nucleotides read TGTGCCAGCAGTTTCAAGATTGGACTTCCCAATCAGCCCCAGCATTTT. It encodes CASSFKIGLPNQPQHF.

This clonotype has more than one count but fewer than ten. This chain connects TRBV29-1 to TRBJ2-4; 9 bases are shared with TRBD1. Losses at the gene ends were 0 bases for V and 2 bases for J; bases not matched to a gene: 2. The CDR3 contains 15 residues. Germline V gene lookup returns CDR1 SQVTM and CDR2 ANQGSEA. CDR3 amino acids: CSVEDGTGTKNIQYF. The CDR3 DNA follows: TGCAGCGTTGAAGATGGGACAGGGACCAAAAACATTCAGTACTTC.

This clonotype occurred a few times. The V and J genes are TRBV6-1 and TRBJ1-6; D is uncertain. CDR1 is MNHNS, CDR2 SASEGT, per germline. The CDR3 runs to 14 residues. V was shortened by 10 bases and J by 7 bases, with 17 bases between the two germline ends. CDR3 DNA sequence: TGTGCCATCGCCGTTGAGGTCCCAAATTCACCCCTCCACTTT. Protein product: CAIAVEVPNSPLHF.

This chain connects TRBV29-1 to TRBJ1-4; no clear D gene. Germline CDR1 reads SQVTM; CDR2 reads ANQGSEA. Trimming pared 7 bases from V and 5 bases from J, leaving 5 bases between. The CDR3 loop spans 10 amino acids. The CDR3 DNA is TGCAGCGCCTTAAATGAAAAACTGTTTTTT. Amino acids: CSALNEKLFF.

This clonotype was detected many times. This chain connects TRBV12-3 or TRBV12-4 to TRBJ1-2; 7 bases agree with TRBD1. This CDR3 has 14 residues. V lost 4 bases, J lost 4 bases, and 6 bases stayed unmatched. CDR3 loop: CASSSHRGPYGYTF. CDR3 DNA sequence: TGTGCCAGCAGTTCCCACAGGGGTCCCTATGGCTACACCTTC.

This clonotype was seen repeatedly, ten times or more. This chain links TRBV9 with TRBJ2-7; no clear D. Trimming took 0 bases from V and 2 from J, leaving 9 bases between them. The V gene's germline CDR1 is SGDLS and CDR2 YYNGEE. The CDR3 is 14 amino acids. This CDR3 is CASSVGLPTYEQYF. The CDR3 DNA is TGTGCCAGCAGCGTAGGATTGCCGACCTACGAGCAGTACTTC.